This TCR beta chain appears in the sequencing data of a study of T cells in Graves' hyperthyroidism and ophthalmopathy. This clonotype was observed a handful of times. A single base separates this from a much larger clone, so it may be a read error. The investigators amplified TCR beta CDR3 regions from RNA transcripts. HTBI primers were used for first-round RT-PCR of the TCR CDR3. In TCRdb, the multiplex PCR reads were re-called with MiXCR into one record per CDR3 protein. The data show fewer than 110,000 distinct CDR3 sequences, 15% to 20% seen once. The CDR3 loop spans 14 amino acids. Germline V gene lookup returns CDR1 MDHEN and CDR2 SYDVKM.

The clonotype comes from a woman between 50 and 59 years old with Graves' hyperthyroidism. The specimen sequenced was blood. The chain recombines TRBV28 with TRBJ1-5; weak D call: TRBD1 (6 bases). The CDR3 DNA reads as TGTACCAGCAGTGGGTCGGGGGGGCCTCAGCCCCAGCATTTT. Amino acids: CTSSGSGGPQPQHF.